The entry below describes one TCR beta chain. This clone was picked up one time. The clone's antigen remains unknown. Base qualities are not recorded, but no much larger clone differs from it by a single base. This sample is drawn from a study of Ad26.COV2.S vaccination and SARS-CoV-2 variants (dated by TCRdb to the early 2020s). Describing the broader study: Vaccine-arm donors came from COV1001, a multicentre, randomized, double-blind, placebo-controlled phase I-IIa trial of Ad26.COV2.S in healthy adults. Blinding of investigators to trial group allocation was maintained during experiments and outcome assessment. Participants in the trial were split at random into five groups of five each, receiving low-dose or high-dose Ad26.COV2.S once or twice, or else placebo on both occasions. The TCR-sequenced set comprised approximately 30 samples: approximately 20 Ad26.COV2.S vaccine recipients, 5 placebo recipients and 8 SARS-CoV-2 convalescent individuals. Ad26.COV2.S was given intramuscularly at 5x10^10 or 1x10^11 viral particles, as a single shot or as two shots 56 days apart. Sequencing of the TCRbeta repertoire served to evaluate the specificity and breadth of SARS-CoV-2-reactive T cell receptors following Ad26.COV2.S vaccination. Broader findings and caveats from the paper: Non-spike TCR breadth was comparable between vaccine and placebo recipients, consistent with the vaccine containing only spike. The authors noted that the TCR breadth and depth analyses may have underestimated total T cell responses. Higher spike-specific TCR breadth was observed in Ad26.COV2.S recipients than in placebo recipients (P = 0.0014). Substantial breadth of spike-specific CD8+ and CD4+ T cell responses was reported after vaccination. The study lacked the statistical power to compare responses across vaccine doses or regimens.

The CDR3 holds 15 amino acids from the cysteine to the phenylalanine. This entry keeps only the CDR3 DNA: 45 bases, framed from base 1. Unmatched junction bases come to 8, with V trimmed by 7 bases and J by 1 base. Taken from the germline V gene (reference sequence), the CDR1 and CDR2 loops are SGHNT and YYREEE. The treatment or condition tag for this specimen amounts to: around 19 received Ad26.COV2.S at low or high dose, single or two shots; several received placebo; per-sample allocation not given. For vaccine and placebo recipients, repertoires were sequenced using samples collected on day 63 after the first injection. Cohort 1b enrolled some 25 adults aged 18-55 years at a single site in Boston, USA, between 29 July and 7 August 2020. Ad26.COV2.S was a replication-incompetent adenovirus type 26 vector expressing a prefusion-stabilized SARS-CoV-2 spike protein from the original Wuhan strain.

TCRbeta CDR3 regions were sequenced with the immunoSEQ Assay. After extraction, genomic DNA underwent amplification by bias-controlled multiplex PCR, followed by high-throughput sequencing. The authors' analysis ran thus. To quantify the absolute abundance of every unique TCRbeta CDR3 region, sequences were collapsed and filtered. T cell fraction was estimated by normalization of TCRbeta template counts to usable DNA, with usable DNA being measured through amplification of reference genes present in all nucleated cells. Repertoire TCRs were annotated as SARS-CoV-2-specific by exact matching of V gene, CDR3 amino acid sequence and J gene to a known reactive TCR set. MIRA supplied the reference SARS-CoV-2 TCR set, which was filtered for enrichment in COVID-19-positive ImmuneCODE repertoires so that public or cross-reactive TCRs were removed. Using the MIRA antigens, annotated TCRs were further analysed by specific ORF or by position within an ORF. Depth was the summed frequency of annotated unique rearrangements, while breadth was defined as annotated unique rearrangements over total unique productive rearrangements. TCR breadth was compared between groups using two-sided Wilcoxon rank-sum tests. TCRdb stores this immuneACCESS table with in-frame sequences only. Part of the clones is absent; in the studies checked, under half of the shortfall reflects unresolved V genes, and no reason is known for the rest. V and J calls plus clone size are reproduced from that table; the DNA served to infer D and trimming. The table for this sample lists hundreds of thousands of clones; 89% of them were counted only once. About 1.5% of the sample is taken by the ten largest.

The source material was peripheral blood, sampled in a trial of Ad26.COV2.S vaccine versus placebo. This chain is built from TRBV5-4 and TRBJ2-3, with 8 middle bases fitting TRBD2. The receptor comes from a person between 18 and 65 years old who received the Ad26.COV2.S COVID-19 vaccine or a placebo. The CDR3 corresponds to CASLAGTRGTDTQYF. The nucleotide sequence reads TGTGCCAGCCTTGCCGGGACTAGAGGCACAGATACGCAGTATTTT.